Listed here are 29 T cell receptor beta chains from one sample, sequenced in a study of beta chain features in type 1 diabetes. Whole-study results and caveats: All four CD4+ subsets from Type 1 diabetes patients carried moderately but significantly shorter TCRB CDR3s.

For these receptors, no antigen is known. The study reverse transcribed the entire isolated RNA, so it sequenced expressed TCRB transcripts. TCRdb's table, derived via immunoSEQ multiplex PCR, lists solely in-frame clones and lacks some. Of roughly 160,000 clones listed, approximately 8.1% are singletons. What was sequenced was central memory CD4+ T cells from blood. The source of these receptors is a middle-aged woman with type 1 diabetes.

The chain employs TRBV4-1 and TRBJ2-3; 7 nucleotides agree with TRBD2. The CDR3 has 15 amino acids. J lost 5 bases, V lost 3 bases, and 8 bases had no gene match. Germline CDR1 reads MGHRA; CDR2 reads YSYEKL. The CDR3: CASSHPRGRGDTQYF. In DNA form, the CDR3 reads TGCGCCAGCAGCCACCCCCGGGGGAGGGGAGATACGCAGTATTTT.

This chain connects TRBV7-9 to TRBJ1-2; D gene unclear. CDR1 and CDR2 (germline): SEHNR, FQNEAQ (reference sequence). The CDR3 consists of 16 residues. V lost 5 bases and J lost 4, with 20 bases in between. This chain's CDR3 is CASSADPLIATYGYTF. The CDR3 DNA reads as TGTGCCAGCAGCGCTGACCCATTGATAGCCACCTATGGCTACACCTTC.

The gene calls are TRBV9 and TRBJ2-7; 12 bases are a match to TRBD1. The CDR3 has 16 residues. J was trimmed by 5 bases and V by 3 bases; bases with no gene match: 9. CDR1 and CDR2 from the germline V gene are SGDLS and YYNGEE. CDR3 DNA: TGTGCCAGCAGCGCCTCTCCGGGACAGGGGGCTGACGAGCAGTACTTC. This translates into CASSASPGQGADEQYF.

In this sample, this clone turned up a few times. The chain recombines TRBV28 with TRBJ1-1; 9 bases are shared with TRBD1. The V gene's germline CDR1 is MDHEN and CDR2 SYDVKM. V shed 4 bases, J shed 3 bases, and the junction held 3 bases outside the gene matches. The CDR3 sequence is 14 residues long. The CDR3 is CASSSGQGDTEAFF. CDR3 DNA sequence: TGTGCCAGCAGTTCGGGACAGGGAGACACTGAAGCTTTCTTT.

Only a few counts were recorded for this clone. The genes are TRBV5-1 and TRBJ2-2, with 7 bases aligning to TRBD2. The CDR3 runs to 15 residues. The V segment lost 3 bases and the J segment 2 bases; nucleotides outside the gene matches: 4. The germline gives CDR1 SGHRS, CDR2 YFSETQ. CDR3 residues: CASSSGLDNTGELFF. The CDR3 region has the DNA TGCGCCAGCAGCTCTGGACTAGATAACACCGGGGAGCTGTTTTTT.

V and J are TRBV7-8 and TRBJ1-1, with 7 bases lining up with TRBD1. The length of the CDR3 is 16 residues. CDR1 and CDR2 from the germline V gene are SGHVS and FQNEAQ. With V trimmed by 6 bases and J by 0 bases, 10 bases remained unmatched. The CDR3 DNA follows: TGTGCCAGCAGTTCTATCCCCGGGACAGTGAACACTGAAGCTTTCTTT. As protein: CASSSIPGTVNTEAFF.

This clone was picked up a small number of times. The V gene is TRBV25-1, the J gene TRBJ2-2; D is unclear. Germline V lookup: CDR1 MGHDK, CDR2 SYGVNS. The CDR3 consists of 13 residues. Trimming stripped 7 bases from V and 1 base from J, with 7 bases between. The CDR3 reads CASKAGNTGELFF. The CDR3, as DNA: TGTGCCAGCAAAGCTGGGAACACCGGGGAGCTGTTTTTT.

V gene TRBV6-6 combines with J gene TRBJ2-5; 14 positions match TRBD2. With V trimmed by 5 bases and J by 5 bases, 7 bases remained unmatched. Looked up from germline, CDR1 is MNHNY and CDR2 is SVGAGI (reference sequence). The length of the CDR3 is 16 residues. CDR3 sequence: CASSGTSGSLGETQYF. DNA for the CDR3: TGTGCCAGCAGTGGGACTAGCGGGAGTTTGGGTGAGACCCAGTACTTC.

This clone was detected a few times. The J gene is TRBJ2-5, the V gene TRBV5-1; TRBD1 matches 8 bases. CDR1 and CDR2 (germline): SGHRS, YFSETQ. Unmatched junction bases numbered 4, after V lost 0 bases and J lost 3 bases. The CDR3 has 15 amino acids. CDR3 protein: CASSLASGQEETQYF. CDR3 DNA: TGCGCCAGCAGCTTGGCCTCGGGACAGGAAGAGACCCAGTACTTC. Full variable domain (outside the CDR3, taken from reference TRBV5-1 and TRBJ2-5): KAGVTQTPRYLIKTRGQQVTLSCSPISGHRSVSWYQQTPGQGLQFLFEYFSETQRNKGNFPGRFSGRQFSNSRSEMNVSTLELGDSALYLCASSLASGQEETQYFGPGTRLLVL.

V and J are TRBV7-2 and TRBJ2-2; 9 positions match TRBD1. The CDR3 has 16 amino acids. Germline V gives CDR1 SGHTA, CDR2 FQGNSA. Unmatched junction bases numbered 10, after V lost 5 bases and J lost 6 bases. This CDR3 is CASSPRRTGVAGELFF. The CDR3 DNA follows: TGTGCCAGCAGCCCCCGACGGACAGGGGTTGCCGGGGAGCTGTTTTTT.

The rearrangement links TRBV7-2 to TRBJ1-1, with 9 bases aligning to TRBD1. V lost 4 bases, J lost 1 base, and 7 bases stayed unmatched. The CDR3 has 16 amino acids. Germline V gives CDR1 SGHTA, CDR2 FQGNSA. The CDR3, as DNA: TGTGCCAGCAGCTCATTACCGGGACAGGGGAACACTGAAGCTTTCTTT. It yields the protein CASSSLPGQGNTEAFF.

V and J are TRBV7-2 and TRBJ2-1; 11 nucleotides match TRBD1. Germline V CDR1 and CDR2: SGHTA, FQGNSA. The J segment lost 8 bases and the V segment lost 5 bases, leaving 11 bases of the junction unmatched. The CDR3 spans 16 residues. DNA of the CDR3: TGTGCCAGCAGCGGGAAGGACAGGGGGCGTCAGGATGAGCAGTTCTTC. It codes for CASSGKDRGRQDEQFF.

The rearrangement links TRBV9 to TRBJ2-2; TRBD1 might be the D (5 bases). Germline assignment: CDR1 SGDLS and CDR2 YYNGEE. The CDR3 is 13 residues long. The ends were cut back, 1 base at V and 5 bases at J, with 6 bases in the middle. The chain's CDR3 is CASSVQGTGELFF. The CDR3 DNA reads TGTGCCAGCAGCGTACAGGGAACCGGGGAGCTGTTTTTT. The whole variable domain, remainder taken from reference TRBV9 and TRBJ2-2, is DSGVTQTPKHLITATGQRVTLRCSPRSGDLSVYWYQQSLDQGLQFLIQYYNGEERAKGNILERFSAQQFPDLHSELNLSSLELGDSALYFCASSVQGTGELFFGEGSRLTVL.

This clone was seen a few times. The V and J genes are TRBV5-1 and TRBJ2-5, with D uncertain. Per the germline V gene, CDR1 is SGHRS and CDR2 is YFSETQ. V was clipped by 2 bases and J by 2 bases, with 7 bases between them. The CDR3 is 13 amino acids. DNA for the CDR3: TGCGCCAGCAGCTTACCAGGTCAAGAGACCCAGTACTTC. The encoded protein is CASSLPGQETQYF.

This rearrangement joins TRBV30 to TRBJ2-7; D possibly corresponds to TRBD1 (6 bases). The CDR3 extends over 12 amino acids. Germline CDR1 reads GTSNPN; CDR2 reads SVGIG (reference sequence). V lost 3 bases to trimming and J lost 3 bases, with 9 bases between them. The CDR3 nucleotides are TGTGCCTGGAGGGACAGCGGCTACGAGCAGTACTTC. Amino acid sequence: CAWRDSGYEQYF.

The rearrangement joins TRBV2 to TRBJ2-7; TRBD1 is a possible D gene (6 bases). The germline CDR1 and CDR2 sequences are SNHLY and FYNNEI. The V end was cut by 7 bases, the J end by 3 bases, with 16 bases between. The CDR3 is 14 amino acids. DNA of the CDR3: TGTGCCAGCAAAAGACAGGCATCCAACTACGAGCAGTACTTC. Residues: CASKRQASNYEQYF.

This clone came up a few times. The genes are TRBV7-3 and TRBJ2-1; 9 bases fit TRBD2. The J segment lost 6 bases and the V segment lost 4 bases, leaving 7 bases of the junction unmatched. The CDR3 runs to 15 residues. In germline, CDR1 is SGHTA, CDR2 FQGTGA. The CDR3 protein is CASSSSGKAGNEQFF. CDR3 nucleotides: TGTGCCAGCAGCTCTAGCGGGAAAGCAGGCAATGAGCAGTTCTTC. Drawing the rest from reference TRBV7-3 and TRBJ2-1, the complete variable domain is GAGVSQTPSNKVTEKGKYVELRCDPISGHTALYWYRQSLGQGPEFLIYFQGTGAADDSGLPNDRFFAVRPEGSVSTLKIQRTERGDSAVYLCASSSSGKAGNEQFFGPGTRLTVL.

This clone turned up a few times. V gene TRBV29-1 combines with J gene TRBJ2-7; 7 bases line up with TRBD1. J gave up 0 bases and V 6 bases, and 2 bases lay outside the gene matches. Germline CDR1 reads SQVTM; CDR2 reads ANQGSEA. This CDR3 comprises 12 residues. CDR3 nucleotides: TGCAGCGTGGGGACAGACTCCTACGAGCAGTACTTC. It yields the protein CSVGTDSYEQYF.

The rearrangement uses TRBV27 and TRBJ2-7; 7 bases map to TRBD2. Germline CDR1 and CDR2: MNHEY and SMNVEV (reference sequence). Germline trimming cut 6 bases from V and 5 bases from J; bases unmatched to any gene: 13. CDR3 length: 15 amino acids. The CDR3 DNA is TGTGCCAGCAGCCCCTGGCGGGAGTGGGAGGACGAGCAGTACTTC. This encodes CASSPWREWEDEQYF.

This chain joins TRBV5-6 and TRBJ2-1; 14 bases are shared with TRBD2. The CDR3 has 16 amino acids. Trimming took 4 bases from V and 7 from J; bases not matched to a gene: 7. The germline V gene encodes CDR1 SGHDT and CDR2 YYEEEE. CDR3 nucleotides: TGTGCCAGCAGCGCGACTAGCGGGAGGGCCGGGAATGAGCAGTTCTTC. Protein: CASSATSGRAGNEQFF.

The rearrangement joins TRBV7-2 to TRBJ1-3; D perhaps matches TRBD1 (5 bases). Germline CDR1 SGHTA, CDR2 FQGNSA. This CDR3 spans 13 amino acids. The germline V and J ends were trimmed by 7 bases and 0 bases, with 7 bases remaining between them. The CDR3 region has the DNA TGTGCCAGCACCCAGGGCTCTGGAAACACCATATATTTT. Translating gives CASTQGSGNTIYF.

The rearrangement joins TRBV7-2 to TRBJ1-5; D might be TRBD1 (5 bases). From germline, CDR1 is SGHTA and CDR2 FQGNSA. The CDR3 is 15 residues long. V lost 1 base to trimming and J lost 7 bases, with 14 bases between them. The CDR3 bases are TGTGCCAGCAGCTTAGGCGGTAGGGAGGGGCAGCCCCAGCATTTT. It is translated as CASSLGGREGQPQHF. The whole variable domain, remainder taken from reference TRBV7-2 and TRBJ1-5, is GAGVSQSPSNKVTEKGKDVELRCDPISGHTALYWYRQSLGQGLEFLIYFQGNSAPDKSGLPSDRFSAERTGGSVSTLTIQRTQQEDSAVYLCASSLGGREGQPQHFGDGTRLSIL.

A few counts support this clone. The rearrangement joins TRBV7-2 to TRBJ1-2, with 7 bases lining up with TRBD1. The germline V gene encodes CDR1 SGHTA and CDR2 FQGNSA. This CDR3 is built from 15 residues. The V and J ends lost 3 bases and 4 bases, in that order; junction bases with no gene match: 8. The CDR3 DNA is TGTGCCAGCAGCTTGTCCGGGACAGATCGCTATGGCTACACCTTC. Protein: CASSLSGTDRYGYTF.

The chain links TRBV30 to TRBJ1-5, with D perhaps TRBD1 (5 bases). The V end was cut by 3 bases, the J end by 9 bases, with 12 bases between. Germline CDR1 is GTSNPN and CDR2 is SVGIG (reference sequence). The CDR3 runs 12 residues. This chain's CDR3 is CAWSQGDRPQHF. The CDR3 nucleotides read TGTGCCTGGAGCCAAGGGGATAGGCCCCAGCATTTT. The full variable domain, rest sourced from reference TRBV30 and TRBJ1-5, is SQTIHQWPATLVQPVGSPLSLECTVEGTSNPNLYWYRQAAGRGLQLLFYSVGIGQISSEVPQNLSASRPQDRQFILSSKKLLLSDSGFYLCAWSQGDRPQHFGDGTRLSIL.

The chain employs TRBV28 and TRBJ1-5; 8 bases are a match to TRBD1. J was trimmed by 3 bases and V by 4 bases; bases with no gene match: 11. CDR1 MDHEN and CDR2 SYDVKM come from the germline V gene. The CDR3 has 17 residues. The chain's CDR3 is CASSSQAGTGNNQPQHF. The CDR3 DNA reads as TGTGCCAGCAGTTCGCAGGCCGGGACAGGAAACAATCAGCCCCAGCATTTT.

V usage is TRBV29-1 and J usage is TRBJ1-2, with 7 nucleotides matching TRBD1. This CDR3 is 13 amino acids long. The junction had 6 bases not matched to a gene; V was cut back by 0 bases and J by 8 bases. Germline lookup yields CDR1 SQVTM and CDR2 ANQGSEA. CDR3 loop: CSVEEAGDSGYTF. The CDR3 DNA reads TGCAGCGTTGAAGAGGCTGGGGACAGCGGCTACACCTTC.

In this sample, this clone turned up a few times. J is TRBJ2-7 and V is TRBV6-6; 9 bases fit TRBD2. CDR3 size: 16 residues. Looked up from germline, CDR1 is MNHNY and CDR2 is SVGAGI (reference sequence). The trim removed 1 base at V and 2 bases at J, leaving 6 bases unmatched. CDR3 in DNA: TGTGCCAGCAGTTACTACAGGACTAGCGAGGCCTACGAGCAGTACTTC. Protein sequence: CASSYYRTSEAYEQYF.

This clone was seen only a few times. This rearrangement joins TRBV10-3 to TRBJ2-5, with 14 positions matching TRBD2. The CDR3 contains 16 residues. Trimming removed 6 bases from V and 5 bases from J; junction bases left unmatched: 8. Looked up from germline, CDR1 is ENHRY and CDR2 is SYGVKD. The CDR3 protein is CAISGTSGGPGETQYF. In DNA, the CDR3 is TGTGCCATCAGCGGGACTAGCGGGGGACCAGGGGAGACCCAGTACTTC.

The chain uses TRBV11-2 and TRBJ2-7; tentative D call: TRBD2 (5 bases). Trimming removed 5 bases from V and 2 bases from J, with 10 bases in between. In germline, CDR1 is SGHAT, CDR2 FQNNGV. The CDR3 runs 13 residues. The DNA of the CDR3 is TGTGCCAGCAGCCCCGGGGTAACCTACGAGCAGTACTTC. Protein sequence: CASSPGVTYEQYF.